A selection of T cell receptor beta chains follows, all from one sample in a study of T cells in Graves' hyperthyroidism and ophthalmopathy. MiXCR, applied by TCRdb to the multiplex PCR reads, yields one record per CDR3 protein. Counted here are 450,000 to 500,000 distinct CDR3 sequences, roughly 22% occurring once; the ten biggest clones make up around 50%. Input material: blood. The receptors were gathered from a woman in her 70s with Graves' ophthalmopathy. Each CDR3 is given with its conserved first and last residue. D genes are given only for firm matches. Where a row states a size, it is once, few, many or the class of an expanded clone; other rows omit it.

J gene | D gene | clone size | V gene | CDR3 protein | CDR3 DNA
TRBJ1-2 | . | . | TRBV20-1 | CSARTGGNYGYTF | TGCAGTGCAAGAACAGGAGGGAACTATGGCTACACCTTC
TRBJ2-7 | TRBD2 | . | TRBV29-1 | CSVSKREGPREQYF | TGCAGCGTTAGTAAGCGGGAGGGCCCTCGCGAGCAGTACTTC
TRBJ2-5 | TRBD1 | . | TRBV6-1 | CASRDRDRGPQETQYF | TGTGCCAGCAGAGACCGGGACAGGGGGCCCCAAGAGACCCAGTACTTC
TRBJ1-5 | . | many | TRBV10-3 | CATKFRDMSNQPQHF | TGTGCCACCAAATTCAGGGATATGAGCAATCAGCCCCAGCATTTT
TRBJ2-1 | TRBD1 | many | TRBV7-2 | CASSFSGQGSYNEQFF | TGTGCCAGCAGCTTTTCGGGACAGGGCTCCTACAATGAGCAGTTCTTC
TRBJ1-1 | . | few | TRBV5-1 | CASSWWRAQKNTEAFF | TGCGCCAGCAGCTGGTGGAGGGCCCAAAAAAACACTGAAGCTTTCTTT
TRBJ2-2 | TRBD2 | . | TRBV10-3 | CAISESRTSGNTGELFF | TGTGCCATCAGTGAGTCGAGAACTAGCGGGAACACCGGGGAGCTGTTTTTT
TRBJ2-3 | TRBD2 | . | TRBV25-1 | CASALTSGRGTDTQYF | TGTGCCAGCGCCTTGACTAGCGGGAGAGGCACAGATACGCAGTATTTT
TRBJ2-1 | TRBD2 | . | TRBV11-1 | CASSPGVAGYNEQFF | TGTGCCAGCAGCCCTGGGGTAGCGGGCTACAATGAGCAGTTCTTC
TRBJ2-5 | TRBD2 | . | TRBV20-1 | CSARRTSGRASHEYF | TGCAGTGCTAGAAGGACTAGCGGGAGGGCCTCTCATGAGTACTTC
TRBJ2-7 | TRBD2 | many | TRBV15 | CATSRGVASGRDAYEQYF | TGTGCCACCAGCAGAGGGGTGGCTAGCGGGAGGGATGCCTACGAGCAGTACTTC
TRBJ2-3 | TRBD2 | few | TRBV5-1 | CASSSLAGVDTQYF | TGCGCCAGCAGCTCACTAGCGGGAGTAGATACGCAGTATTTT
TRBJ2-5 | TRBD1 | . | TRBV6-1 | CASADAGGRETQYF | TGTGCCAGCGCCGACGCAGGGGGTCGAGAGACCCAGTACTTC
TRBJ2-7 | . | . | TRBV7-9 | CASSLGPTYEQHF | TGTGCCAGCAGTTTAGGACCGACTTACGAGCAGCACTTC
TRBJ1-5 | . | few | TRBV20-1 | CSAITGFSNQPQHF | TGCAGTGCAATCACAGGGTTCAGCAATCAGCCCCAGCATTTT
TRBJ1-4 | TRBD1 | . | TRBV5-1 | CASSLGATDRGTKLFF | TGCGCCAGCAGCTTGGGGGCTACGGACAGGGGGACAAAACTGTTTTTT
TRBJ2-2 | TRBD1 | . | TRBV5-1 | CASSSRQGATGELFF | TGCGCCAGCAGCTCTCGACAGGGGGCGACCGGGGAGCTGTTTTTT
TRBJ1-1 | . | many | TRBV28 | CASRKQHLNTEAFF | TGTGCCAGCAGAAAACAGCACCTGAACACTGAAGCTTTCTTT
TRBJ2-7 | TRBD2 | many | TRBV6-2/TRBV6-3 | CASSPPWGGRYEQYF | TGTGCCAGCAGTCCCCCCTGGGGGGGTCGCTACGAGCAGTACTTC
TRBJ1-5 | TRBD1 | . | TRBV28 | CASGQGRQPQHF | TGTGCCAGTGGACAGGGCAGGCAGCCCCAGCATTTT
TRBJ1-5 | . | . | TRBV20-1 | CSAGNPQPQHF | TGCAGTGCCGGGAACCCTCAGCCCCAGCATTTT
TRBJ2-7 | . | . | TRBV3-1 | CASSQESSSYEQYF | TGTGCCAGCAGCCAGGAAAGTTCCTCCTACGAGCAGTACTTC
TRBJ1-2 | . | many | TRBV28 | CASSLGPAYGYTF | TGTGCCAGCAGTCTAGGGCCAGCCTATGGCTACACCTTC
TRBJ2-3 | . | few | TRBV19 | CASSMRWEATDTQYF | TGTGCCAGTAGTATGAGGTGGGAGGCTACAGATACGCAGTATTTT
TRBJ2-7 | . | many | TRBV29-1 | CSARQGGTYEQYF | TGCAGTGCGAGGCAGGGTGGCACCTACGAGCAGTACTTC
TRBJ2-1 | TRBD2 | . | TRBV20-1 | CSARDPRGSGDEQFF | TGCAGTGCTAGAGATCCTCGCGGGAGCGGCGATGAGCAGTTCTTC
TRBJ2-3 | TRBD1 | . | TRBV30 | CAWSVRGGTVDTQYF | TGTGCCTGGAGTGTACGAGGGGGCACCGTAGATACGCAGTATTTT
TRBJ2-1 | TRBD2 | . | TRBV7-8 | CASSQDRIAGRNEQFF | TGTGCCAGCAGCCAAGATCGAATAGCGGGAAGGAATGAGCAGTTCTTC
TRBJ2-7 | TRBD1 | . | TRBV5-1 | CASSLDVGGGQYF | TGCGCCAGCAGCTTGGATGTAGGGGGCGGGCAGTACTTC
TRBJ2-1 | . | few | TRBV5-1 | CASSPGLSPLPHEQFF | TGCGCCAGCAGCCCTGGACTTTCCCCCCTGCCACATGAGCAGTTCTTC
TRBJ2-1 | TRBD2 | many | TRBV28 | CASSSLHPTSGRVRDEQFF | TGTGCCAGCAGTTCCCTTCATCCAACGAGCGGGAGGGTTAGGGATGAGCAGTTCTTC
TRBJ2-7 | TRBD2 | . | TRBV7-2 | CASSLWTSGAYEQYF | TGTGCCAGCAGCCTCTGGACTAGCGGGGCCTACGAGCAGTACTTC
TRBJ2-2 | . | many | TRBV10-3 | CATHREVGTGELFF | TGTGCCACACACAGGGAAGTGGGCACCGGGGAGCTGTTTTTT
TRBJ2-1 | . | . | TRBV10-2 | CASSTPPGSSYNEQFF | TGCGCCAGCAGCACCCCCCCAGGTAGCTCCTACAATGAGCAGTTCTTC
TRBJ1-5 | . | many | TRBV27 | CASSPGGREPQHF | TGTGCCAGCAGCCCAGGAGGGAGGGAGCCCCAGCATTTT
TRBJ2-2 | . | . | TRBV7-3 | CASSLRAGVTGELFF | TGTGCCAGCAGCTTAAGGGCAGGGGTAACCGGGGAGCTGTTTTTT
TRBJ2-1 | TRBD2 | . | TRBV4-1 | CASSQRAGLAGGSYNEQFF | TGCGCCAGCAGCCAGAGGGCGGGACTAGCGGGAGGTTCCTACAATGAGCAGTTCTTC